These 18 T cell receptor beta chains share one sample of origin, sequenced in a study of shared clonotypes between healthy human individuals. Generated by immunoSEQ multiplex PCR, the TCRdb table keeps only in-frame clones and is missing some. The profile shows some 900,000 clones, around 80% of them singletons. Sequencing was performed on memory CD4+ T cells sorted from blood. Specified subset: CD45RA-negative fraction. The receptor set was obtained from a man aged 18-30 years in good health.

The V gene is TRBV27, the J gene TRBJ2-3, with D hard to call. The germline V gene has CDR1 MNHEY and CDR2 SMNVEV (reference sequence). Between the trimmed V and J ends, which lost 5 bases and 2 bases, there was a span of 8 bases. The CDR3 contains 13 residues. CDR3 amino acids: CASSPRNTDTQYF. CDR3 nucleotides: TGTGCCAGCAGTCCTAGGAACACAGATACGCAGTATTTT.

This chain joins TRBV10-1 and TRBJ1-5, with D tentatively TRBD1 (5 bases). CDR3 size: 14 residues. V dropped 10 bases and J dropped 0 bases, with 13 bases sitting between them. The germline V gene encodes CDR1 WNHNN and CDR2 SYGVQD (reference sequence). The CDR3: CANPTDNSNQPQHF. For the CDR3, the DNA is TGCGCCAACCCGACAGACAATAGCAATCAGCCCCAGCATTTT.

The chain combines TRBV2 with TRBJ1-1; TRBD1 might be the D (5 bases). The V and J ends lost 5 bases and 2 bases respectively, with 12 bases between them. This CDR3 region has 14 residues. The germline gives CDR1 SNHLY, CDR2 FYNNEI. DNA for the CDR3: TGTGCCAGCAGTTCGACAGCCAGAAACACTGAAGCTTTCTTT. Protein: CASSSTARNTEAFF.

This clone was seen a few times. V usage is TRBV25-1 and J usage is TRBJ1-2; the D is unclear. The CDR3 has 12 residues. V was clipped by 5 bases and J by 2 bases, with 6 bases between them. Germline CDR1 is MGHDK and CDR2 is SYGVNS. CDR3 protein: CASSTANYGYTF. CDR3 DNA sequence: TGTGCCAGCAGTACGGCAAACTATGGCTACACCTTC.

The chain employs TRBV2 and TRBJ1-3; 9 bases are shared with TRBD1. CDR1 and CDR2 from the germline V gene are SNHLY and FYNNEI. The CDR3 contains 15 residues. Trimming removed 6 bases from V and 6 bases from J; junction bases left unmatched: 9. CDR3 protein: CASSWTGERVNTIYF. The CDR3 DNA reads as TGTGCCAGCAGCTGGACAGGGGAACGCGTAAACACCATATATTTT.

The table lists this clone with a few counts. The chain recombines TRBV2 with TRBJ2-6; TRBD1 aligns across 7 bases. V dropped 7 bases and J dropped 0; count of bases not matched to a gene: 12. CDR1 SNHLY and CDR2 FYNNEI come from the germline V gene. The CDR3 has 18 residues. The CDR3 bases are TGTGCCAGCATGGGGTGGGACAGCTTTATCTCTGGGGCCAACGTCCTGACTTTC. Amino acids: CASMGWDSFISGANVLTF.

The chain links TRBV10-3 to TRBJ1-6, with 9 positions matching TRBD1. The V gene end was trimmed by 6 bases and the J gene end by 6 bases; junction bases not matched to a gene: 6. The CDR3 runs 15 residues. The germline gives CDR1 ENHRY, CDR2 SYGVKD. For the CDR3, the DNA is TGTGCCATCAGCCGGGACAGGGAAGGTAATTCACCCCTCCACTTT. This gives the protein CAISRDREGNSPLHF.

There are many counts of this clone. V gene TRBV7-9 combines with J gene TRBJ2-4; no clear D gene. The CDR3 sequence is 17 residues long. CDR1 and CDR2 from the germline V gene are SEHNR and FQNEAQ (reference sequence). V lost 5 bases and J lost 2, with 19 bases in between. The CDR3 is CASSPSSPLGSKNIQYF. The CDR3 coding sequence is TGTGCCAGCAGCCCCAGTTCTCCGTTGGGTTCCAAAAACATTCAGTACTTC.

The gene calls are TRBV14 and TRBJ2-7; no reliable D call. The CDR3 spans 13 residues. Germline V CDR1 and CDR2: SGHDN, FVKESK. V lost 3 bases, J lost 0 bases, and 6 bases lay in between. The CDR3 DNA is TGTGCCAGCAGCCACCCGTCCTCCTACGAGCAGTACTTC. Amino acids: CASSHPSSYEQYF.

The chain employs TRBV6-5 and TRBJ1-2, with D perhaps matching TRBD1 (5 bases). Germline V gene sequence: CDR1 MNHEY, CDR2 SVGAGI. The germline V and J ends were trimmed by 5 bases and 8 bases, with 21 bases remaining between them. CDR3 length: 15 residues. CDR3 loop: CASSTSWGNSAGYTF. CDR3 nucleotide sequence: TGTGCCAGCAGTACCTCCTGGGGCAATTCGGCGGGCTACACCTTC.

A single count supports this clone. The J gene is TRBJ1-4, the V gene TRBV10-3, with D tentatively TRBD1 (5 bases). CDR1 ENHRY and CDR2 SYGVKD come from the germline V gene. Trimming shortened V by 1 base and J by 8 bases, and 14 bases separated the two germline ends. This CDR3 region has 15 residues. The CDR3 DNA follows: TGTGCCATCAGTGAGTTTGGGCAGGGAGGAGAAAAACTGTTTTTT. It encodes CAISEFGQGGEKLFF.

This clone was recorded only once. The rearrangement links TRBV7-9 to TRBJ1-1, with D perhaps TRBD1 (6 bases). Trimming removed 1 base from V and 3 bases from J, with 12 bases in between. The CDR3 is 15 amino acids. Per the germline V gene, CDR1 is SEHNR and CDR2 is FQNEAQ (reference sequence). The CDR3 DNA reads TGTGCCAGCAGCTTAGGACGGGGGCTTTACACTGAAGCTTTCTTT. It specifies CASSLGRGLYTEAFF.

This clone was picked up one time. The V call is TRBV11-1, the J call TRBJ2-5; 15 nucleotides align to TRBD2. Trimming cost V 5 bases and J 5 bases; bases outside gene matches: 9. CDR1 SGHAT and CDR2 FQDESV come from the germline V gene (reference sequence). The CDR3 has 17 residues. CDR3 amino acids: CASSPSRTSGGAETQYF. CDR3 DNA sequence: TGTGCCAGCAGCCCCTCAAGGACTAGCGGGGGGGCTGAGACCCAGTACTTC.

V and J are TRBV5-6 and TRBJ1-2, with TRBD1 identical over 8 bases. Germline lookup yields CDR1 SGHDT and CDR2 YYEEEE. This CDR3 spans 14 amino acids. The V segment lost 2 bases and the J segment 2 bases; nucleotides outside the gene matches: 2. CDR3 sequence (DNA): TGTGCCAGCAGCTTAAACAGGGGGAACTATGGCTACACCTTC. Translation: CASSLNRGNYGYTF.

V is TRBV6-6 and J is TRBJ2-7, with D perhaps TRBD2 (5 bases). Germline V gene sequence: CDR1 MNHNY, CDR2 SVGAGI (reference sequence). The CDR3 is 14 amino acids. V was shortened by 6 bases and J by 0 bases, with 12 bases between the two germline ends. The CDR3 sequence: CASRALGDSYEQYF. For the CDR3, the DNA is TGTGCCAGCAGGGCGCTGGGAGACTCCTACGAGCAGTACTTC.

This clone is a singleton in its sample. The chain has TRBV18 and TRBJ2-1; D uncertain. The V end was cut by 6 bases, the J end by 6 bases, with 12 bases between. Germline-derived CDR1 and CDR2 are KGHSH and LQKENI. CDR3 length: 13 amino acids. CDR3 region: CASSPDNINEQFF. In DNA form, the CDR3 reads TGTGCCAGCTCTCCCGATAACATCAATGAGCAGTTCTTC.

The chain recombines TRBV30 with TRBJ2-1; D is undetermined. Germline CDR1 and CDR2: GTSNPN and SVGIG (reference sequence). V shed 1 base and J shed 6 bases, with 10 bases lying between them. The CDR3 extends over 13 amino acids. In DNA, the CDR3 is TGTGCCTGGAGTGGAACACTACCCAATGAGCAGTTCTTC. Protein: CAWSGTLPNEQFF.

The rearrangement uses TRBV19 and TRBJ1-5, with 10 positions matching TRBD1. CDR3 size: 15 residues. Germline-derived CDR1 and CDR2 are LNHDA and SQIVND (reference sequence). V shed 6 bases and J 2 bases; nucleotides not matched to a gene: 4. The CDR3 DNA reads TGTGCCAGTAGGGGACAGGGGACGGGCAATCAGCCCCAGCATTTT. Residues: CASRGQGTGNQPQHF.